The T cell receptor beta chain under discussion was sequenced for a study of blood T cell repertoires in COVID-19. Whole-study context: T cells, B-cell-depleted T cells, or PBMCs provided the cDNA or gDNA that served as material.

CDR1 is SGHTA, CDR2 FQGNSA, per germline. Trimming left V 1 base short and J 3 bases short, with 6 bases between. This CDR3 region has 14 residues. Under the authors' procedure: Reference gene primer amplification in the assay estimated nucleated cell counts. Libraries were prepared by immunoSEQ multiplex PCR; TCRdb keeps only in-frame clonotypes and omits some of them. The DNA was the basis for D and trimming; V, J and clone size are from that table. The sample lists fewer than 350,000 clones; 80% to 85% were seen once. Sequences were obtained from peripheral blood. The chain links TRBV7-2 to TRBJ1-4; no definite D call. The receptor comes from a woman aged 55-70 years with active or convalescent COVID-19. The CDR3 sequence: CASSLGASNEKLFF. CDR3 DNA: TGTGCCAGCAGCTTAGGGGCATCTAATGAAAAACTGTTTTTT.